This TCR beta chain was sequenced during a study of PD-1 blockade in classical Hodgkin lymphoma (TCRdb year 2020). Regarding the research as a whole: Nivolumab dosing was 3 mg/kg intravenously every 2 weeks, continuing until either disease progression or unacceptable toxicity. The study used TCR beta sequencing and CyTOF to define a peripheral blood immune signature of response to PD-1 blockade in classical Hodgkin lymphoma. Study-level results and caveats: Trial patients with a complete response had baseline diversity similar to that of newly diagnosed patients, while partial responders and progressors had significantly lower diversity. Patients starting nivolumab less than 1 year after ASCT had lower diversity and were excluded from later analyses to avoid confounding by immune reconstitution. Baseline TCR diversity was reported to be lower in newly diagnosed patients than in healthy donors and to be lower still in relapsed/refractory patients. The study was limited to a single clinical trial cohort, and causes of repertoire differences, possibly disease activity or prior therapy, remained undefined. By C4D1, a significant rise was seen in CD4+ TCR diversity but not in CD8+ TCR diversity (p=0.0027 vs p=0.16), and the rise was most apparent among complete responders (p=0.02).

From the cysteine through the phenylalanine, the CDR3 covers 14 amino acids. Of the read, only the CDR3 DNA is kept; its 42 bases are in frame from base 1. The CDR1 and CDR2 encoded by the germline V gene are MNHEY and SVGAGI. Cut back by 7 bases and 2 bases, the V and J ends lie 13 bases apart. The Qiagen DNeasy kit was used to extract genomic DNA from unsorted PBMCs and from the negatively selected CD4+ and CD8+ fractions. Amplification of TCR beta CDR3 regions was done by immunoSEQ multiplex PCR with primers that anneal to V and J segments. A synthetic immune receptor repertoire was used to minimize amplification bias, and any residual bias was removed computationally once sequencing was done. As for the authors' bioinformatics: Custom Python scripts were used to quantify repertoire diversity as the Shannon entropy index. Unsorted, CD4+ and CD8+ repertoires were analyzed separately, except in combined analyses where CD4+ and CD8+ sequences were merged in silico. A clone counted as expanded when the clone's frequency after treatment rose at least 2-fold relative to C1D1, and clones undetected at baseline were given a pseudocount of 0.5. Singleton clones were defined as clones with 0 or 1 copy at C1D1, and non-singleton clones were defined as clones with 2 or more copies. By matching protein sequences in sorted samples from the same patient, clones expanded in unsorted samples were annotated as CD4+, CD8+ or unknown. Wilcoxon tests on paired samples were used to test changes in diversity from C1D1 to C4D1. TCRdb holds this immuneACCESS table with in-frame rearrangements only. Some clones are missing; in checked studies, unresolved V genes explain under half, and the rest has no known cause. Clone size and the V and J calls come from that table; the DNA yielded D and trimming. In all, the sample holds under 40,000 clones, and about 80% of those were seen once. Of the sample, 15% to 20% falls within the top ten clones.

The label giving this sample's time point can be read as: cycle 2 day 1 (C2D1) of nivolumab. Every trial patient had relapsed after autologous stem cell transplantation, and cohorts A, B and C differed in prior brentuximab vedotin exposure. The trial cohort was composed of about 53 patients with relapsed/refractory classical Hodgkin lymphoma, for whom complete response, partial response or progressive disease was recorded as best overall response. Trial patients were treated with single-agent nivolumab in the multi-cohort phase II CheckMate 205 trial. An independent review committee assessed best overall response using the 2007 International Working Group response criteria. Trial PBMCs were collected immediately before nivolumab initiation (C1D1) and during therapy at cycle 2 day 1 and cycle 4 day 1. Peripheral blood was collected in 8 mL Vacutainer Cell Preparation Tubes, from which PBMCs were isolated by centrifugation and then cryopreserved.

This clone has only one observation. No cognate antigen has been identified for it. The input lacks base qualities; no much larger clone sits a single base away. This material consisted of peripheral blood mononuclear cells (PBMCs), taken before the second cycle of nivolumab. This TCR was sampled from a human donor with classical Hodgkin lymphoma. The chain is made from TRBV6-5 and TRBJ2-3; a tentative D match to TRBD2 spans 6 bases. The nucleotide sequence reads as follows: TGTGCCAGCACCAGGGACTCCAACACAGATACGCAGTATTTT. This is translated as CASTRDSNTDTQYF.